The 29 T cell receptor beta chains reported below all come from one sample, sequenced in a study of blood T cell repertoires in COVID-19. The table came from immunoSEQ multiplex PCR; TCRdb's copy has only in-frame clones and leaves some out. This sample carries approximately 170,000 clones, around nine tenths of them seen once, and the ten largest clones take approximately 3.3%. Source material: peripheral blood. The receptors derive from a man in his late teens or twenties with active or convalescent COVID-19.

V is TRBV11-2 and J is TRBJ2-7; 7 bases match TRBD2. The V and J ends lost 2 bases and 2 bases, in that order; junction bases with no gene match: 6. Germline lookup yields CDR1 SGHAT and CDR2 FQNNGV. This CDR3 comprises 15 residues. The chain's CDR3 is CASSLSSGTTYEQYV. The CDR3 nucleotides are TGTGCCAGCAGCTTATCGTCTGGGACTACCTACGAGCAGTACGTC.

V usage is TRBV2 and J usage is TRBJ1-2; TRBD1 agrees at 7 bases. Trimming at V came to 5 bases and at J to 7 bases, leaving 4 bases not matched to a gene. The CDR3 length is 12 residues. From germline, CDR1 is SNHLY and CDR2 FYNNEI. CDR3 region: CASSPDRSGYTF. CDR3 bases: TGTGCCAGCAGTCCGGACAGGAGTGGCTACACCTTC.

J is TRBJ2-7 and V is TRBV19; D is unclear. This CDR3 comprises 13 residues. V was cut by 6 bases and J by 5 bases, with 14 bases left in between. Per germline, CDR1 LNHDA and CDR2 SQIVND (reference sequence). The chain's CDR3 is CASSRKLRNEQYF. The CDR3 DNA is TGTGCCAGTAGCCGCAAATTGCGAAACGAGCAGTACTTC.

DNA of the CDR3: TGTGCCAGCAGTCAAGCACGGAGGGTAGCCGGCACCGGGGAGCTGTTTTTT. Its protein product is CASSQARRVAGTGELFF. The chain employs TRBV28 and TRBJ2-2, with D possibly being TRBD2 (6 bases). The CDR3 has 17 residues. Between the trimmed V and J ends, which lost 5 bases and 4 bases, there was a span of 20 bases. Germline V gene data show CDR1 as MDHEN and CDR2 as SYDVKM. Together with reference TRBV28 and TRBJ2-2, the CDR3 gives the full variable domain: DVKVTQSSRYLVKRTGEKVFLECVQDMDHENMFWYRQDPGLGLRLIYFSYDVKMKEKGDIPEGYSVSREKKERFSLILESASTNQTSMYLCASSQARRVAGTGELFFGEGSRLTVL.

The V and J genes are TRBV6-5 and TRBJ2-3; D is possibly TRBD2 (6 bases). V lost 7 bases to trimming and J lost 4 bases, with 18 bases between them. Germline values: CDR1 MNHEY, CDR2 SVGAGI. This CDR3 region has 15 residues. In nucleotides, the CDR3 is TGTGCCAGCACCTCCGGGACTGGGGGGTCAGATACGCAGTATTTT. This sequence encodes CASTSGTGGSDTQYF.

This clone was counted a few times. This chain connects TRBV7-2 to TRBJ2-3, with 11 bases lining up with TRBD2. Germline-derived CDR1 and CDR2 are SGHTA and FQGNSA. This CDR3 comprises 16 residues. With 1 base clipped from V and 5 bases from J, the junction kept 5 bases outside the gene matches. Here the CDR3 reads CASSLGGGLAGDTQYF. In DNA form, the CDR3 reads TGTGCCAGCAGCTTAGGTGGCGGACTAGCGGGAGATACGCAGTATTTT.

The J gene is TRBJ2-4, the V gene TRBV29-1; D is perhaps TRBD2 (5 bases). The germline V and J ends were trimmed by 5 bases and 2 bases, with 22 bases remaining between them. The germline gives CDR1 SQVTM, CDR2 ANQGSEA. The CDR3 covers 17 residues. The DNA of the CDR3 is TGCAGCGTTCGGGGTTCGGTTATCCTTACGACCAAAAACATTCAGTACTTC. Translating it yields CSVRGSVILTTKNIQYF.

The V call is TRBV6-2 or TRBV6-3, the J call TRBJ1-5, with D perhaps TRBD1 (6 bases). The CDR3 has 13 amino acids. From germline, CDR1 is MNHEY and CDR2 SVGEGT. The V end was cut by 6 bases, the J end by 6 bases, with 12 bases between. The CDR3 bases are TGTGCCAGCAGCTGGGGGCTCGGTCAGCCCCAGCATTTT. As protein: CASSWGLGQPQHF.

The chain links TRBV28 to TRBJ2-3; D is undetermined. The CDR3 is 14 residues long. Germline-derived CDR1 and CDR2 are MDHEN and SYDVKM. The V and J ends lost 6 bases and 2 bases respectively, with 12 bases between them. Here the CDR3 reads CASRVSSYTDTQYF. The CDR3 DNA is TGTGCCAGCAGGGTGTCTAGTTACACAGATACGCAGTATTTT.

CDR3 sequence reads: CASSLDGQPNYGYTF. The CDR3 nucleotides read TGCGCCAGCAGCTTGGATGGACAGCCTAACTATGGCTACACCTTC. The chain uses TRBV5-1 and TRBJ1-2, with D perhaps matching TRBD1 (6 bases). CDR1 is SGHRS, CDR2 YFSETQ, per germline. Trimming took 0 bases from V and 0 from J, leaving 9 bases between them. The CDR3 has 15 amino acids.

The genes are TRBV14 and TRBJ2-5; D remains ambiguous. Per the germline V gene, CDR1 is SGHDN and CDR2 is FVKESK. The germline V and J ends were trimmed by 0 bases and 7 bases, with 9 bases remaining between them. CDR3 length: 13 residues. The CDR3 DNA reads as TGTGCCAGCAGCCAAGAGAGGCGGCGGACCCAGTACTTC. This translates into CASSQERRRTQYF.

The chain is built from TRBV30 and TRBJ2-7; 7 nucleotides agree with TRBD1. Germline CDR1 and CDR2: GTSNPN and SVGIG (reference sequence). The V segment lost 0 bases and the J segment 0 bases; nucleotides outside the gene matches: 11. The CDR3 consists of 17 residues. The CDR3 DNA reads as TGTGCCTGGAGTGTTTGGGGAAAAAGGGGGCTCTCCTACGAGCAGTACTTC. It yields the protein CAWSVWGKRGLSYEQYF.

The rearrangement joins TRBV18 to TRBJ1-1, with TRBD1 identical over 8 bases. With 3 bases clipped from V and 4 bases from J, the junction kept 13 bases outside the gene matches. The germline V gene has CDR1 KGHSH and CDR2 LQKENI. The CDR3 is made up of 17 amino acids. CDR3 DNA: TGTGCCAGCTCACCGTACCAGGGGGCTGGTTTCGGCACTGAAGCTTTCTTT. Protein product: CASSPYQGAGFGTEAFF.

The chain couples TRBV27 to TRBJ1-5, with D perhaps TRBD1 (6 bases). Germline CDR1 reads MNHEY; CDR2 reads SMNVEV (reference sequence). This CDR3 spans 17 amino acids. Trimming took off 6 bases at V and 5 bases at J, with 23 bases between the two ends. CDR3 amino acids: CASSSYQLGEGDQPQHF. CDR3 nucleotide sequence: TGTGCCAGCAGCTCCTACCAACTCGGGGAGGGGGATCAGCCCCAGCATTTT.

This chain links TRBV24-1 with TRBJ1-5; 7 bases match TRBD1. J was trimmed by 1 base and V by 3 bases; bases with no gene match: 5. This CDR3 comprises 16 residues. The germline V gene encodes CDR1 KGHDR and CDR2 SFDVKD. The CDR3 DNA is TGTGCCACCAGTGATCCTTCGACAGGGAGCAATCAGCCCCAGCATTTT. Its protein is CATSDPSTGSNQPQHF.

The V gene is TRBV5-1, the J gene TRBJ1-3; D might be TRBD1 (5 bases). Trimming left V 3 bases short and J 2 bases short, with 9 bases between. This CDR3 region has 14 residues. Germline CDR1 and CDR2: SGHRS and YFSETQ. In nucleotides, the CDR3 is TGCGCCAGCAGCTCCGGGGGGGCTGGAAACACCATATATTTT. It codes for CASSSGGAGNTIYF.

V usage is TRBV29-1 and J usage is TRBJ2-6; D uncertain. Deletions cut 5 bases from V and 0 bases from J, with 5 bases between. Germline CDR1 reads SQVTM; CDR2 reads ANQGSEA. The CDR3 totals 13 residues. CDR3 region: CSVISSGANVLTF. CDR3 sequence (DNA): TGCAGCGTTATATCCTCTGGGGCCAACGTCCTGACTTTC.

This rearrangement joins TRBV27 to TRBJ2-3, with 13 bases identical to TRBD2. Unmatched junction bases numbered 2, after V lost 9 bases and J lost 5 bases. CDR3 length equals 13 residues. Germline V CDR1 and CDR2: MNHEY, SMNVEV (reference sequence). The CDR3 reads CASRLAGGDTQYF. The CDR3 nucleotides read TGTGCCAGTCGACTAGCGGGGGGAGATACGCAGTATTTT.

In regard to this clone: The same CDR3 arises from other DNA sequences in this sample as well. The chain recombines TRBV12-3 or TRBV12-4 with TRBJ1-5; D is uncertain. The length of the CDR3 is 13 residues. Trimming took off 3 bases at V and 3 bases at J, with 6 bases between the two ends. The CDR3 nucleotides read TGTGCCAGCAGTTTGGGCTCCAATCAGCCCCAGCATTTT. Protein sequence: CASSLGSNQPQHF.

The chain has TRBV19 and TRBJ2-6; D ambiguous. The CDR3 covers 15 residues. V gave up 5 bases and J gave up 0 bases, with 8 bases separating them. From germline, CDR1 is LNHDA and CDR2 SQIVND (reference sequence). The CDR3 loop is CASSLPGSGANVLTF. CDR3 in DNA: TGTGCCAGTAGTCTTCCGGGCTCTGGGGCCAACGTCCTGACTTTC.

The chain has TRBV20-1 and TRBJ2-7; D not resolved. CDR3 size: 12 residues. V dropped 3 bases and J dropped 0 bases, with 6 bases sitting between them. Germline CDR1 is DFQATT and CDR2 is SNEGSKA (reference sequence). Here the CDR3 DNA reads TGCAGTGCTAGTAGCCTCTCCTACGAGCAGTACGTC. Translating gives CSASSLSYEQYV.

The sample holds one count of this clone. This chain links TRBV20-1 with TRBJ2-3, with D possibly matching TRBD1 (5 bases). V was pared by 6 bases and J by 5 bases, with 9 bases between. Germline loops: CDR1 DFQATT, CDR2 SNEGSKA (reference sequence). This CDR3 has 11 amino acids. CDR3 nucleotides: TGCAGTGCAGGGGTCGGAGATACGCAGTATTTT. This sequence encodes CSAGVGDTQYF.

The chain employs TRBV13 and TRBJ2-1; the match to TRBD1 covers 7 bases. The CDR3 loop spans 15 amino acids. With V trimmed by 3 bases and J by 8 bases, 10 bases remained unmatched. Germline V CDR1 and CDR2: PRHDT, FYEKMQ (reference sequence). This chain's CDR3 is CASSFRDRGWDEQFF. In DNA, the CDR3 is TGTGCCAGCAGCTTCCGGGACAGAGGGTGGGATGAGCAGTTCTTC.

This chain uses TRBV6-2 or TRBV6-3 with TRBJ2-7, with D possibly matching TRBD1 (6 bases). With 2 bases removed from V and 6 bases from J, the gap between germline ends came to 14 bases. The CDR3 totals 14 residues. CDR1 is MNHEY, CDR2 SVGEGT, per germline. In DNA form, the CDR3 reads TGTGCCAGCAGTTACGGCAGGGGAGTCGTCGAGCAGTACTTC. Its translation: CASSYGRGVVEQYF.

V and J are TRBV27 and TRBJ2-7; D is ambiguous. The V gene's germline CDR1 is MNHEY and CDR2 SMNVEV (reference sequence). Trimming took 4 bases from V and 3 from J, leaving 16 bases between them. The CDR3 length is 15 residues. This CDR3 reads CASSYQTPPIYEQYF. The CDR3 nucleotides read TGTGCCAGCAGTTATCAGACACCACCTATCTACGAGCAGTACTTC.

J is TRBJ2-2 and V is TRBV5-1; a possible D gene is TRBD1 (6 bases). Per germline, CDR1 SGHRS and CDR2 YFSETQ. This CDR3 is 14 amino acids long. Deletions cut 4 bases from V and 4 bases from J, with 11 bases between. As DNA, the CDR3 is TGCGCCAGCAGCCAACAGGGCTCCACCGGGGAGCTGTTTTTT. Its translation is CASSQQGSTGELFF.

The gene calls are TRBV6-5 and TRBJ1-2; TRBD1 matches 7 bases. The junction had 6 bases not matched to a gene; V was cut back by 7 bases and J by 4 bases. The CDR3 has 13 residues. Germline-derived CDR1 and CDR2 are MNHEY and SVGAGI. CDR3 bases: TGTGCCAGCAACACGGACAGGACCTATGGCTACACCTTC. Translation: CASNTDRTYGYTF.

The chain links TRBV6-5 to TRBJ1-6; D not resolved. The CDR3 runs to 15 residues. Trimming removed 5 bases at V and 7 bases at J, with 15 bases between. CDR1 and CDR2 from the germline V gene are MNHEY and SVGAGI. In DNA, the CDR3 is TGTGCCAGCAGTCCTCCTCGACTGAGAAATTCACCCCTCCACTTT. Protein product: CASSPPRLRNSPLHF.

The chain employs TRBV5-1 and TRBJ1-1; D is possibly TRBD1 (6 bases). This CDR3 is built from 13 residues. The V end was cut by 4 bases, the J end by 5 bases, with 12 bases between. Germline CDR1 is SGHRS and CDR2 is YFSETQ. CDR3 bases: TGCGCCAGCAGCCCACAGGGTAGGACTGAAGCTTTCTTT. This translates into CASSPQGRTEAFF.